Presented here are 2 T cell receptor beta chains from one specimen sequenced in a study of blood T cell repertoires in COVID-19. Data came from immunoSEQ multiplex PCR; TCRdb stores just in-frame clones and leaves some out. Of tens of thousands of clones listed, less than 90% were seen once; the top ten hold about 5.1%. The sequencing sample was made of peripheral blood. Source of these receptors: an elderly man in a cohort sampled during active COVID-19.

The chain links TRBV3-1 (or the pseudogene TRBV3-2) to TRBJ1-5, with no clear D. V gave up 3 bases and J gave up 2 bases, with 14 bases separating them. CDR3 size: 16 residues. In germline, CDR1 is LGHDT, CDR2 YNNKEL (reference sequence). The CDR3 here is CASSHEGGFGNQPQHF. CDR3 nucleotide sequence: TGTGCCAGCAGCCACGAGGGCGGTTTCGGCAATCAGCCCCAGCATTTT.

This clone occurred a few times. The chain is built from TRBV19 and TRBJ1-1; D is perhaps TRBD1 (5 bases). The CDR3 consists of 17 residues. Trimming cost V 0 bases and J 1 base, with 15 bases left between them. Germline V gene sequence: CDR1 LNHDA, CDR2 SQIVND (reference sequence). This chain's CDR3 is CASSIDRANTWNTEAFF. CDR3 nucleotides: TGTGCCAGTAGTATAGACAGGGCTAACACCTGGAACACTGAAGCTTTCTTT.